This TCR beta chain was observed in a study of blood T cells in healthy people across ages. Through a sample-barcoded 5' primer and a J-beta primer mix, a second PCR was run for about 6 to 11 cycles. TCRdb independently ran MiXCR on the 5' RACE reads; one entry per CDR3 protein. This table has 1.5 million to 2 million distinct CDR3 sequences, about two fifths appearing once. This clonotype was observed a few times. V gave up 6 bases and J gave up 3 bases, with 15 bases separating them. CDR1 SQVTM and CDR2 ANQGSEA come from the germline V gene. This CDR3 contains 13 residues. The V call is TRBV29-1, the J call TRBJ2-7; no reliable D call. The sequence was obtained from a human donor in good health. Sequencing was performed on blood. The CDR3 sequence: CSVEKGSGYEQYF. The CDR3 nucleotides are TGCAGCGTGGAGAAGGGAAGTGGCTACGAGCAGTACTTC.